The entry below gives a single T cell receptor beta chain sequence along with its context. Of the isolated RNA, all was reverse transcribed, and so the sequenced material was expressed TCRB transcripts. Repertoires were generated with immunoSEQ multiplex PCR, while TCRdb's copy carries only in-frame clones and drops some. The profile shows fewer than 250,000 clones, over 8.5% of them singletons. These data are taken from a study of beta chain features in type 1 diabetes. This clonotype was obtained from a woman in her late teens or twenties in good health. Material: naive CD4+ T cells from blood.

Here the CDR3 reads CASSEAAVPYNEQFF. The DNA for the CDR3 is TGCGCCAGCAGCGAAGCTGCGGTCCCCTACAATGAGCAGTTCTTC. V and J are TRBV5-1 and TRBJ2-1, with D uncertain. The CDR3 spans 15 residues. Germline V gives CDR1 SGHRS, CDR2 YFSETQ. V lost 4 bases, J lost 2 bases, and 13 bases lay in between.